Below, 5 T cell receptor beta chains from the same sample are listed, as sequenced in a study of blood T cell repertoires in COVID-19. The protocol was immunoSEQ multiplex PCR, while the TCRdb copy is restricted to in-frame clones and leaves out a portion. This table has roughly 230,000 clones, 82% appearing once. The specimen was PBMCs or T cells enriched from blood (not recorded which). The receptor source for this set is a woman in her sixties or seventies who had recovered from COVID-19.

This chain joins TRBV7-9 and TRBJ2-3, with D hard to call. The ends were cut back, 1 base at V and 4 bases at J, with 18 bases in the middle. The CDR3 spans 17 residues. From germline, CDR1 is SEHNR and CDR2 FQNEAQ (reference sequence). Here the CDR3 reads CASSLVNAVTASDTQYF. The CDR3 nucleotides read TGTGCCAGCAGCTTAGTGAACGCCGTGACTGCCTCAGATACGCAGTATTTT. Full variable domain (remainder filled in from reference TRBV7-9 and TRBJ2-3): DTGVSQNPRHKITKRGQNVTFRCDPISEHNRLYWYRQTLGQGPEFLTYFQNEAQLEKSRLLSDRFSAERPKGSFSTLEIQRTEQGDSAMYLCASSLVNAVTASDTQYFGPGTRLTVL.

The chain links TRBV7-2 to TRBJ1-3; no firm D call. This CDR3 contains 14 residues. Deletions cut 7 bases from V and 1 base from J, with 11 bases between. The germline gives CDR1 SGHTA, CDR2 FQGNSA. The CDR3 DNA follows: TGTGCCAGCAACAATCGCGGATCTGGAAACACCATATATTTT. Amino acids: CASNNRGSGNTIYF.

V gene TRBV4-1 combines with J gene TRBJ1-4; D might be TRBD1 (5 bases). The V gene's germline CDR1 is MGHRA and CDR2 YSYEKL. Trimming took off 4 bases at V and 5 bases at J, with 14 bases between the two ends. The CDR3 has 15 amino acids. The CDR3 region has the DNA TGCGCCAGCAGCCCGGGGGAAGGTGGGAATGAAAAACTGTTTTTT. Amino acids: CASSPGEGGNEKLFF.

DNA of the CDR3: TGTGCCAGCAGTAGACGCGGAGAGGCGAACACTGAAGCTTTCTTT. Its translation is CASSRRGEANTEAFF. This rearrangement joins TRBV6-5 to TRBJ1-1, with unresolved D. From germline, CDR1 is MNHEY and CDR2 SVGAGI. The CDR3 extends over 15 amino acids. Between the trimmed V and J ends, which lost 5 bases and 1 base, there was a span of 14 bases.

The chain uses TRBV19 and TRBJ2-5, with D perhaps TRBD2 (6 bases). V shed 5 bases and J shed 2 bases, with 9 bases lying between them. Germline assignment: CDR1 LNHDA and CDR2 SQIVND (reference sequence). This CDR3 region has 13 residues. In DNA form, the CDR3 reads TGTGCCAGTAGTGGGACTTTACAAGAGACCCAGTACTTC. Translation: CASSGTLQETQYF. Filled out from reference TRBV19 and TRBJ2-5, the complete variable domain reads DGGITQSPKYLFRKEGQNVTLSCEQNLNHDAMYWYRQDPGQGLRLIYYSQIVNDFQKGDIAEGYSVSREKKESFPLTVTSAQKNPTAFYLCASSGTLQETQYFGPGTRLLVL.